This T cell receptor beta chain was captured in a study of T cell changes during pregnancy in multiple sclerosis. Sequenced by immunoSEQ multiplex PCR; TCRdb stores in-frame clones only, minus some. There are tens of thousands of clones in the sample; roughly nine tenths occur only once, and roughly 0.2% lies in the top ten. Per germline, CDR1 LGHNT and CDR2 FRNRAP. The V and J ends lost 1 base and 3 bases, in that order; junction bases with no gene match: 8. This CDR3 is built from 16 residues. The chain recombines TRBV12-5 with TRBJ2-7; 8 bases are a match to TRBD1. The material sequenced was CD4+ T cells from peripheral blood mononuclear cells, taken in the second trimester of pregnancy. This receptor was taken from a female donor with multiple sclerosis, enrolled in a pregnancy study. The CDR3 DNA reads as TGTGCTAGTGGTTTGGCCATAGCGGACAGGGACTACGAGCAGTACTTC. Protein product: CASGLAIADRDYEQYF.